The clone carrying this T cell receptor (beta chain) was counted only a few times. This record belongs to a study of CD8+ T cells in alopecia areata. V lost 6 bases and J 7 bases, leaving 19 bases between the germline ends. CDR1 is MNHEY and CDR2 is SVGAGI in the germline V gene. CDR3 length equals 14 residues. It was from alopecia areata patients that lesional scalp punch biopsies and peripheral blood were collected. cDNA prepared by RNA extraction and subsequent reverse transcription served as the template for sequencing. Data came from immunoSEQ multiplex PCR; TCRdb stores just in-frame clones and leaves some out. The sample has roughly 130,000 clones; roughly 61% are singletons.

This receptor was taken from a human donor with alopecia areata. Sequencing used CD4+ T cells sorted from blood, obtained at week 0. V and J are TRBV6-5 and TRBJ2-7, with a tentative D call TRBD2 (6 bases). CDR3 nucleotides: TGTGCCAGCAGATCAGATACGTCGAGCGGGGAGCAGTACTTC. Its protein is CASRSDTSSGEQYF.